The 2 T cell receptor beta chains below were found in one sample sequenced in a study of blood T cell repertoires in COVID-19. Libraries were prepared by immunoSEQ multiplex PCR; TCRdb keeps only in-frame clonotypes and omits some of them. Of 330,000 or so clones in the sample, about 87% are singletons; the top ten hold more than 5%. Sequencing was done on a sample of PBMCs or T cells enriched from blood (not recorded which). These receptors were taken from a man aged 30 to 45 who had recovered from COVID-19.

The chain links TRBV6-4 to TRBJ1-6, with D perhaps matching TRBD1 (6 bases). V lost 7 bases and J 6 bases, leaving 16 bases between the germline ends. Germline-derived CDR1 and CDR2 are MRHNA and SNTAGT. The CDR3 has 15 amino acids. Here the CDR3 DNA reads TGTGCCAGCACCCGACAGGCCGGCAGTAATTCACCCCTCCACTTT. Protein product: CASTRQAGSNSPLHF.

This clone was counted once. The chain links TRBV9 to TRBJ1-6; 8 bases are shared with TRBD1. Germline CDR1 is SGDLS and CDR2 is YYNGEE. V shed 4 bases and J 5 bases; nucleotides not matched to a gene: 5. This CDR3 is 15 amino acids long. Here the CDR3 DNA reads TGTGCCAGCAGCCCCCGGACAGGGAATAATTCACCCCTCCACTTT. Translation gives CASSPRTGNNSPLHF.